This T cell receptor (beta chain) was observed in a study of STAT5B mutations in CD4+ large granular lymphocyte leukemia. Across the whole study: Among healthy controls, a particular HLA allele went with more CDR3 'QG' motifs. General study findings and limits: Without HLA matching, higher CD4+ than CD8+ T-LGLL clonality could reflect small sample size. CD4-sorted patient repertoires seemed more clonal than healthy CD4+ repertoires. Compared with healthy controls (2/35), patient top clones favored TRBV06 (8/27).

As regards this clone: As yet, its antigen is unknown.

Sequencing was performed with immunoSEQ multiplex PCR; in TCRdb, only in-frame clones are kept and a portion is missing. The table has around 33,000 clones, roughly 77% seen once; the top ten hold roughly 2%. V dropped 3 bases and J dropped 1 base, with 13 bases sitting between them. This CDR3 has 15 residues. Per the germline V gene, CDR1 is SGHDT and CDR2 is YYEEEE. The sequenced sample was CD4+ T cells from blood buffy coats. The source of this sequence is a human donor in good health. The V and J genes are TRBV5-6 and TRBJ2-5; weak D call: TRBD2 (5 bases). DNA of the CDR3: TGTGCCAGCAGCTCCCTGCAGCGGCCCCAAGAGACCCAGTACTTC. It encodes CASSSLQRPQETQYF.